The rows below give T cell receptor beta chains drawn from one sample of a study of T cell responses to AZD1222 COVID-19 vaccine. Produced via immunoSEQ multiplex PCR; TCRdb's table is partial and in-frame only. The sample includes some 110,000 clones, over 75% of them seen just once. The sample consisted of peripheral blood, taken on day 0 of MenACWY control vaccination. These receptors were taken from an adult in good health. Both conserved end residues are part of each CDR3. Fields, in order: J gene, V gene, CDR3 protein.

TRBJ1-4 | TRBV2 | CASKTRSRGREKLFF
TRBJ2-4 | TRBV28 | CASVDGLKNIQYF
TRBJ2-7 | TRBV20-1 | CSASRGLAYEQYF
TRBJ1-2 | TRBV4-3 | CASSQYAGTGSGYTF
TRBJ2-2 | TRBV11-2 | CASSPRPSGGASGELFF
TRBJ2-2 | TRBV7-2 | CASSRTTNTGELFF
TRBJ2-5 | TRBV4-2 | CASSQGYRRGNQETQYF
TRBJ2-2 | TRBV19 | CASSRGGGRINTGELFF
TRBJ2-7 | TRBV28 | CASSRGTGGGSYEQYF
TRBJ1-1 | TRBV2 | CASADWGEAFF
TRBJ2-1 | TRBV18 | CASSPGTGIGLAGDLPYNEQFF
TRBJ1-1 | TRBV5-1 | CASSPRTGPNTEAFF
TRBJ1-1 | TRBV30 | CAWSENMNTEAFF
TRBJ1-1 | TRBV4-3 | CASSQQSKGVTEAFF
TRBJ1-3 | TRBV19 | CASRPDGSSGNTIYF
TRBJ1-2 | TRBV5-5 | CASSLRGNYGYTF
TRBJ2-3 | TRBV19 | CASNRFGGGTDTQYF
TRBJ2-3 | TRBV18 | CASSPSGADTQYF
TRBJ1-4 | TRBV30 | CAWDKGANEKLFF
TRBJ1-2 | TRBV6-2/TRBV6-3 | CASSPTGGSGYTF
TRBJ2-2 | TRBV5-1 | CASSEGQGNTGELFF
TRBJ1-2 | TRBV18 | CASSLSEGTGGYTF
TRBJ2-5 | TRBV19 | CASSIYGETQYF
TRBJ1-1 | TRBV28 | CASSAGGMHTEAFF
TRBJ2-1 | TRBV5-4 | CASSSPTGADIYEQFF
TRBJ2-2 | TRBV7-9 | CASSWRGIYTGELFF
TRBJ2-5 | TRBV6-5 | CASTSGAGGQETQYF
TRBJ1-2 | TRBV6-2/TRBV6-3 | CASSPPGADGYTF
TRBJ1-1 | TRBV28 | CASSNNRGLGNTEAFF
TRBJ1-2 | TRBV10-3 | CAISLGGTGVSGYTF
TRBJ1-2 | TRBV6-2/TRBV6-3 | CASSPTRPGYTF
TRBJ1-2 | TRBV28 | CASTSDYGYTF
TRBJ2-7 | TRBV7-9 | CASSSRQTPYEQYF
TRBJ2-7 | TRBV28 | CASSLSGTGLSYEQYF
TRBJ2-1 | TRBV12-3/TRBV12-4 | CASGQTGMEFF
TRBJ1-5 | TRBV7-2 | CASRLSPGTQPQHF
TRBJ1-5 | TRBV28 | CASRSGMWQPQHF
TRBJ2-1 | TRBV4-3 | CASSPRQAGAYNEQFF
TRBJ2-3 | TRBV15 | CATSREGLAGADTQYF
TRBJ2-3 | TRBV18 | CASSPIGREDTQYF
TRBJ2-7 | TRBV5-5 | CASSTLAGSEQYF
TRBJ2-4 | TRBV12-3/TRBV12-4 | CASSLSVTDIQYF
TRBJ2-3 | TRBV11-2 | CASSLGGSTDTQYF
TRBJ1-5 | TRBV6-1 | CASSEAPGQPQHF
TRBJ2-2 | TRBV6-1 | CASSEQWTGVNTGELFF
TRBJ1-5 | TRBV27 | CASSESYNQPQHF
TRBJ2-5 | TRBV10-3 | CAIRNYETQYF
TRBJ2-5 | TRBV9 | CASSVEGGAGETQYF
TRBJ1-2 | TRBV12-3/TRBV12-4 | CATSRGVNYGYTF
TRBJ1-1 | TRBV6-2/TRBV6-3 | CASSYARGHKDTEAFF